This TCR beta chain was captured by sequencing in a study of blood T cell repertoires in COVID-19. At the level of the study: Samples of COVID-19 (acute and convalescent) were obtained from the United States, Italy and Spain.

CDR1 LNHDA and CDR2 SQIVND come from the germline V gene (reference sequence). The trim removed 6 bases at V and 1 base at J, leaving 9 bases unmatched. The CDR3 is made up of 17 amino acids. Clones were read by immunoSEQ multiplex PCR, and TCRdb kept only the in-frame ones, dropping some. The data contain 80,000 to 100,000 clones, about 86% of them seen just once; the ten biggest clones take up 20% to 25%. This TCR came from an elderly woman in a cohort sampled during active or convalescent COVID-19. This sequence joins TRBV19 and TRBJ1-5, with 10 bases identical to TRBD1. The specimen was peripheral blood. The CDR3: CASRRDRGRVSNQPQHF. CDR3 DNA sequence: TGTGCCAGTAGAAGGGACAGGGGAAGGGTGAGCAATCAGCCCCAGCATTTT. Combining the CDR3 with reference TRBV19 and TRBJ1-5 gives the whole variable domain DGGITQSPKYLFRKEGQNVTLSCEQNLNHDAMYWYRQDPGQGLRLIYYSQIVNDFQKGDIAEGYSVSREKKESFPLTVTSAQKNPTAFYLCASRRDRGRVSNQPQHFGDGTRLSIL.